The next 15 T cell receptor beta chains were all read from a single sample in a study of blood T cell repertoires in COVID-19. Sequencing used immunoSEQ multiplex PCR; TCRdb keeps in-frame clones, though not all of them. Of approximately 150,000 clones listed, roughly 84% are singletons. The sequenced sample was peripheral blood. The receptors come from a man in his sixties with acute or convalescent COVID-19.

The rearrangement uses TRBV10-3 and TRBJ2-2; D is ambiguous. The V end lost 6 bases, the J end lost 6 bases, and 5 bases lay between the germline ends. Germline assignment: CDR1 ENHRY and CDR2 SYGVKD. CDR3 length: 11 residues. The chain's CDR3 is CAIRLAGELFF. The CDR3, as DNA: TGTGCCATCAGACTCGCCGGGGAGCTGTTTTTT.

The genes are TRBV19 and TRBJ2-3; 9 bases match TRBD1. CDR1 LNHDA and CDR2 SQIVND come from the germline V gene (reference sequence). The CDR3 is 14 residues long. V trimming: 4 bases; J trimming: 9 bases; junction bases outside the gene matches: 8. CDR3 DNA: TGTGCCAGTAGTAAGGACAGGGGATCACAAACGCAGTATTTT. As protein: CASSKDRGSQTQYF.

J is TRBJ2-5 and V is TRBV24-1, with 12 bases identical to TRBD2. The CDR3 length is 17 residues. V gave up 4 bases and J gave up 5 bases; unmatched junction bases: 10. CDR1 KGHDR and CDR2 SFDVKD come from the germline V gene. The CDR3 nucleotides read TGTGCCACCAGTGACTTTTGGCTAGCGGGAGGGGGGGAGACCCAGTACTTC. Its protein product is CATSDFWLAGGGETQYF.

The CDR3 bases are TGTGCCAGCAGCCAGCTCCTCGGGACCCAGTACTTC. Translation gives CASSQLLGTQYF. The chain couples TRBV14 to TRBJ2-5, with no clear D. CDR3 length: 12 amino acids. Germline CDR1 and CDR2: SGHDN and FVKESK. Trimming stripped 3 bases from V and 7 bases from J, with 9 bases between.

This clone occurred once. The chain carries TRBV19 and TRBJ1-1, with a weak D call TRBD1 (5 bases). V dropped 3 bases and J dropped 3 bases, with 8 bases sitting between them. Germline V CDR1 and CDR2: LNHDA, SQIVND (reference sequence). The CDR3 has 13 amino acids. The chain's CDR3 is CASSMGGDTEAFF. In nucleotides, the CDR3 is TGTGCCAGTAGTATGGGAGGGGACACTGAAGCTTTCTTT.

The rearrangement uses TRBV7-9 and TRBJ1-2, with D possibly being TRBD1 (6 bases). Germline CDR1 SEHNR, CDR2 FQNEAQ (reference sequence). The V and J ends lost 7 bases and 1 base respectively, with 19 bases between them. The CDR3 is made up of 16 amino acids. The CDR3 loop reads CASNSPEGGFNYGYTF. Here the CDR3 DNA reads TGTGCCAGCAATTCGCCCGAAGGGGGTTTTAACTATGGCTACACCTTC.

The chain combines TRBV10-3 with TRBJ1-3; possibly TRBD1 for D (5 bases). The V end was cut by 7 bases, the J end by 0 bases, with 25 bases between. This CDR3 has 19 residues. CDR1 and CDR2 from the germline V gene are ENHRY and SYGVKD. CDR3 region: CAITSTEAKPTSSGNTIYF. CDR3 nucleotide sequence: TGTGCCATCACCTCGACAGAAGCCAAACCTACGAGCTCTGGAAACACCATATATTTT.

The chain couples TRBV6-5 to TRBJ2-7; 8 nucleotides match TRBD1. This CDR3 region has 15 residues. V trimming: 7 bases; J trimming: 2 bases; junction bases outside the gene matches: 10. Germline V gene lookup returns CDR1 MNHEY and CDR2 SVGAGI. The CDR3 region has the DNA TGTGCCAGCAAATTACAGGGGGGATCAACCTACGAGCAGTACTTC. It encodes CASKLQGGSTYEQYF.

V gene TRBV20-1 combines with J gene TRBJ1-3, with 7 nucleotides matching TRBD1. CDR1 DFQATT and CDR2 SNEGSKA come from the germline V gene (reference sequence). Germline trimming cut 3 bases from V and 0 bases from J; bases unmatched to any gene: 20. This CDR3 has 20 amino acids. DNA for the CDR3: TGCAGTGCTAGTGGCGCCGGACCTGGGGCCGGACAGGTCTCTGGAAACACCATATATTTT. Its protein product is CSASGAGPGAGQVSGNTIYF.

This chain links TRBV30 with TRBJ2-7; 8 bases match TRBD1. V trimming: 3 bases; J trimming: 3 bases; junction bases outside the gene matches: 7. CDR1 GTSNPN and CDR2 SVGIG come from the germline V gene (reference sequence). This CDR3 spans 14 amino acids. The CDR3 DNA reads TGTGCCTGGAGGAGGGACAGGTCGAACTACGAGCAGTACTTC. Protein sequence: CAWRRDRSNYEQYF.

The rearrangement uses TRBV5-8 and TRBJ2-3; 8 nucleotides line up with TRBD1. CDR3 size: 16 residues. V was pared by 2 bases and J by 4 bases, with 9 bases of the junction left unmatched. From germline, CDR1 is SGHTS and CDR2 YDEGEE. CDR3 bases: TGTGCCAGCAGCTTCGAGACCGGGACAGGACCAGATACGCAGTATTTT. Translating gives CASSFETGTGPDTQYF.

This chain connects TRBV19 to TRBJ1-1; D gene ambiguous. V lost 3 bases to trimming and J lost 3 bases, with 14 bases between them. Germline CDR1 LNHDA, CDR2 SQIVND (reference sequence). The CDR3 covers 15 residues. The chain's CDR3 is CASSMVGGWDTEAFF. CDR3 DNA sequence: TGTGCCAGTAGTATGGTAGGAGGGTGGGACACTGAAGCTTTCTTT.

J is TRBJ1-2 and V is TRBV29-1, with 10 bases matching TRBD1. CDR3 length: 13 amino acids. V was pared by 7 bases and J by 2 bases, with 4 bases of the junction left unmatched. The germline V gene encodes CDR1 SQVTM and CDR2 ANQGSEA. For the CDR3, the DNA is TGCAGCGACCGGACAGGGGGGAACTATGGCTACACCTTC. Translation: CSDRTGGNYGYTF.

The chain is built from TRBV7-7 and TRBJ2-3, with 7 bases lining up with TRBD2. Germline CDR1 reads SSHAT; CDR2 reads FNYEAQ (reference sequence). CDR3 length: 15 residues. V lost 1 base, J lost 0 bases, and 1 base stayed unmatched. CDR3 bases: TGTGCCAGCAGCTTAGGCGGGAGAAGCACAGATACGCAGTATTTT. It is translated as CASSLGGRSTDTQYF. Based on the CDR3 plus reference TRBV7-7 and TRBJ2-3, the full variable domain is GAGVSQSPRYKVTKRGQDVTLRCDPISSHATLYWYQQALGQGPEFLTYFNYEAQPDKSGLPSDRFSAERPEGSISTLTIQRTEQRDSAMYRCASSLGGRSTDTQYFGPGTRLTVL.

This clone turned up a few times. This CDR3 is also generated by other DNA sequences in the sample. The chain recombines TRBV19 with TRBJ2-2, with TRBD2 matching 12 bases. Looked up from germline, CDR1 is LNHDA and CDR2 is SQIVND (reference sequence). The CDR3 has 17 amino acids. V shed 5 bases, J shed 3 bases, and the junction held 7 bases outside the gene matches. The CDR3 DNA sequence: TGTGCCAGTAGTGCCCTAGCGGGAGGGCCTGACACCGGGGAGCTGTTTTTT. Its protein product is CASSALAGGPDTGELFF.